Presented here are 5 T cell receptor beta chains from one specimen sequenced in a study of T cells in Graves' hyperthyroidism and ophthalmopathy. TCR beta CDR3 regions were amplified from RNA transcripts. The study used the HTBI primer set for a first-round RT-PCR of the TCR CDR3. A single record per CDR3 protein comes from TCRdb applying MiXCR to the multiplex PCR reads. Found here are around 600,000 distinct CDR3 sequences, about 45% of them singletons; the top ten hold about 7.2%. The sequenced sample consisted of peripheral blood or thyroid tissue (not recorded which). The receptors derive from an adult man with Graves' disease, either hyperthyroidism or ophthalmopathy (not recorded which).

J is TRBJ1-1 and V is TRBV24-1; D gene unclear. V was cut by 5 bases and J by 1 base, with 22 bases left in between. The CDR3 loop spans 18 amino acids. CDR1 is KGHDR and CDR2 is SFDVKD in the germline V gene. CDR3 loop: CATSGFKTSGRRNTEAFF. In DNA, the CDR3 is TGTGCCACCAGTGGATTCAAAACCAGCGGACGGAGGAACACTGAAGCTTTCTTT.

This clonotype was counted ten times or more. This chain links TRBV2 with TRBJ1-2, with a tentative D call TRBD1 (5 bases). Trimming stripped 7 bases from V and 6 bases from J, with 15 bases between. This CDR3 is built from 13 residues. In germline, CDR1 is SNHLY, CDR2 FYNNEI. CDR3 in amino acids: CASMGGGRNGYTF. CDR3 DNA sequence: TGTGCCAGCATGGGCGGGGGTCGCAATGGCTACACCTTC. The complete variable domain, with remaining parts taken from reference TRBV2 and TRBJ1-2, reads EPEVTQTPSHQVTQMGQEVILRCVPISNHLYFYWYRQILGQKVEFLVSFYNNEISEKSEIFDDQFSVERPDGSNFTLKIRSTKLEDSAMYFCASMGGGRNGYTFGSGTRLTVV.

The rearrangement uses TRBV2 and TRBJ1-1; D perhaps matches TRBD1 (5 bases). Germline-derived CDR1 and CDR2 are SNHLY and FYNNEI. V was cut by 8 bases and J by 1 base, with 8 bases left in between. CDR3 length: 12 amino acids. This CDR3 reads CASDGQNTEAFF. The CDR3 DNA is TGTGCCAGCGACGGACAGAACACTGAAGCTTTCTTT.

This clonotype was picked up many times. The chain is built from TRBV25-1 and TRBJ1-2; D is undetermined. V was trimmed by 2 bases and J by 2 bases, leaving 6 bases between them. CDR1 is MGHDK, CDR2 SYGVNS, per germline. The CDR3 has 13 amino acids. The CDR3 nucleotides read TGTGCCAGCAGTGAACTAGGGAACTATGGCTACACCTTC. Protein: CASSELGNYGYTF.

The gene calls are TRBV7-8 and TRBJ1-5; D is undetermined. Trimming stripped 0 bases from V and 0 bases from J, with 12 bases between. The CDR3 covers 17 residues. Germline lookup yields CDR1 SGHVS and CDR2 FQNEAQ. The DNA of the CDR3 is TGTGCCAGCAGCTTAGCGTTGTCCAGGAATAGCAATCAGCCCCAGCATTTT. This encodes CASSLALSRNSNQPQHF. The variable domain in full, with the rest retrieved from reference TRBV7-8 and TRBJ1-5, is GAGVSQSPRYKVAKRGQDVALRCDPISGHVSLFWYQQALGQGPEFLTYFQNEAQLDKSGLPSDRFFAERPEGSVSTLKIQRTQQEDSAVYLCASSLALSRNSNQPQHFGDGTRLSIL.